The sequence of this T cell receptor beta chain was determined in a study of blood T cell repertoires in COVID-19. CDR1 is SGHRS, CDR2 YFSETQ, per germline. The junction had 2 bases not matched to a gene; V was cut back by 0 bases and J by 0 bases. The CDR3 has 16 amino acids. Measured with immunoSEQ multiplex PCR; TCRdb has only the in-frame clones, and not every one. The sample contains 100,000 to 150,000 clones, about 83% of which appear only once. Source material: peripheral blood. The genes are TRBV5-1 and TRBJ1-4; 7 bases align to TRBD1. This TCR was recovered from a man in his forties or fifties with active or convalescent COVID-19. The DNA of the CDR3 is TGCGCCAGCAGCTTGGGGGACAGTCCAACTAATGAAAAACTGTTTTTT. It translates to CASSLGDSPTNEKLFF.